Given below is one TCR beta chain in context. What it recognizes is unknown. The data were taken from a study of T-cell memory formation after mild COVID-19. TCRdb re-analysed the 5' RACE reads in MiXCR, keeping a single row per CDR3 protein. The sample holds hundreds of thousands of distinct CDR3 sequences; about a fifth are singletons and the top ten take under 8.5%. Whole-study results and caveats: Clones from the second wave (peaking day 37) had unconfirmed SARS-CoV-2 specificity. Within pre-infection memory, some responding clones were found, suggesting cross-reactive memory joined.

The CDR3 has 14 residues. Trimming shortened V by 6 bases and J by 2 bases, and 14 bases separated the two germline ends. The germline V gene has CDR1 MNHEY and CDR2 SVGAGI. This chain links TRBV6-5 with TRBJ2-7, with a tentative D call TRBD1 (5 bases). The clonotype was recovered from an adult woman who had mild COVID-19 (a few samples of this study predate the infection). Cell type and time point are not known. The sequenced material came from PBMCs or a T cell subset sorted from them (not recorded which). The CDR3 reads CASSHTQGPYEQYF. CDR3 coding DNA: TGTGCCAGCAGCCACACCCAGGGCCCCTACGAGCAGTACTTC.